This T cell receptor (beta chain) comes out of a study of Ad26.COV2.S vaccination and SARS-CoV-2 variants (dated by TCRdb to about 2021). About the full investigation: Vaccine-arm donors came from COV1001, a multicentre, randomized, double-blind, placebo-controlled phase I-IIa trial of Ad26.COV2.S in healthy adults. Ad26.COV2.S was administered intramuscularly at a dose of 5x10^10 or 1x10^11 viral particles, either as one shot or as two shots given 56 days apart. The specificity and breadth of SARS-CoV-2-reactive T cell receptors after Ad26.COV2.S vaccination were assessed by TCRbeta repertoire sequencing. A total of approximately 30 samples were included in the TCR-sequenced set, comprising roughly 20 Ad26.COV2.S vaccine recipients, 5 placebo recipients and 8 SARS-CoV-2 convalescent individuals. Trial participants were randomized into five groups of five: low-dose or high-dose Ad26.COV2.S given once or twice, or placebo on both occasions. Blinding of investigators to trial group allocation was maintained during experiments and outcome assessment. The research as a whole found: Vaccine and placebo recipients had similar non-spike TCR breadth, a finding consistent with the vaccine containing only spike. Spike-specific TCR breadth was higher in Ad26.COV2.S recipients than in placebo recipients (P = 0.0014). It was noted by the authors that total T cell responses may have been underestimated by the TCR breadth and depth analyses. The study lacked the statistical power to compare responses across vaccine doses or regimens. After vaccination, substantial breadth of spike-specific CD8+ and CD4+ T cell responses was reported.

In regard to this clone: This clone's antigen is unknown. Base qualities are not recorded, but no much larger clone differs from it by a single base.

The sample's treatment or condition label, in plain terms: roughly 20 received Ad26.COV2.S at low or high dose, single or two shots; roughly five received placebo; per-sample allocation not given. For vaccine and placebo recipients, repertoires were sequenced using samples collected on day 63 after the first injection. Between 29 July and 7 August 2020, Cohort 1b enrolled around 25 adults aged 18-55 years at one site in Boston, USA. As a vaccine, Ad26.COV2.S was a replication-incompetent adenovirus type 26 vector that expressed a prefusion-stabilized SARS-CoV-2 spike protein derived from the original Wuhan strain. V loses 6 bases, J loses 5 bases, and the germline ends lie 17 bases apart. The CDR3 goes from the cysteine to the phenylalanine over 16 residues. Of the read, only the CDR3 DNA is kept; its 48 bases are in frame from base 1. The germline V gene (reference sequence) yields LGHDT for CDR1 and YNNKEL for CDR2.

The immunoSEQ Assay was used to sequence TCRbeta CDR3 regions. After extraction, genomic DNA underwent amplification by bias-controlled multiplex PCR, followed by high-throughput sequencing. Per the source publication's procedure: To quantify the absolute abundance of every unique TCRbeta CDR3 region, sequences were collapsed and filtered. Usable DNA was measured by amplifying reference genes present in all nucleated cells, and TCRbeta template counts were normalized to that usable DNA to estimate T cell fraction. Repertoire TCRs were annotated as SARS-CoV-2-specific when V gene, CDR3 amino acid sequence and J gene were exactly matched to a known reactive TCR set. The reference SARS-CoV-2 TCR set was derived from MIRA and filtered for enrichment in COVID-19-positive ImmuneCODE repertoires, a step that removed public or cross-reactive TCRs. Based on the MIRA antigens, annotated TCRs were further analysed at the level of specific ORF or position within ORF. Depth was the summed frequency of annotated unique rearrangements, while breadth was defined as annotated unique rearrangements over total unique productive rearrangements. Two-sided Wilcoxon rank-sum tests were used to compare TCR breadth between groups. TCRdb mirrors the immuneACCESS table, restricted to in-frame sequences. Some clones are absent from its copies; in checked studies, under half trace to an unresolved V gene, and the reason for the others is unknown. V, J and clone size were drawn from that table, and D and trimming were deduced from the DNA. The sample profile shows 350,000 to 450,000 clones; 80% to 90% of them were found once. In total, the top ten clones hold 2.5% to 3.5% of the sample.

In this chain, TRBV3-1 (or the pseudogene TRBV3-2) is recombined with TRBJ1-6, with TRBD1 as a weak D call on 6 bases. This sequence originates from a person between 18 and 65 years old who received the Ad26.COV2.S COVID-19 vaccine or a placebo. Specimen: peripheral blood, collected in a trial of Ad26.COV2.S vaccine versus placebo. The base sequence is TGTGCCAGCAGTGAATATTTGGGGGCCCATAATTCACCCCTCCACTTT. Its translation reads: CASSEYLGAHNSPLHF.